A selection of T cell receptor beta chains follows, all from one sample in a study of T cell responses to AZD1222 COVID-19 vaccine. Profiled with immunoSEQ multiplex PCR; TCRdb holds only in-frame clones, not every one. The data show around 99,000 clones, around nine tenths seen once. Sequencing used peripheral blood, obtained on day 0 of AZD1222 vaccination. Every receptor here comes from an adult in good health. Both conserved end residues are part of each CDR3. The order of the fields is J gene, V gene, D gene, CDR3 protein, CDR3 DNA. D genes are given only for firm matches.

TRBJ2-2 | TRBV5-1 | TRBD2 | CASSLPSGSTGELFF | TGCGCCAGCAGCTTGCCTAGCGGGAGCACCGGGGAGCTGTTTTTT
TRBJ2-5 | TRBV7-9 | - | CASSLAVGAGPEVKYF | TGTGCCAGCAGCTTAGCAGTAGGAGCGGGCCCCGAAGTCAAGTACTTC
TRBJ1-6 | TRBV7-8 | - | CASRPWNNNNSPLHF | TGTGCCAGCAGGCCCTGGAACAACAATAATTCACCCCTCCACTTT
TRBJ2-2 | TRBV12-3/TRBV12-4 | - | CASRSEYTGELFF | TGTGCCAGCAGGAGCGAGTACACCGGGGAGCTGTTTTTT
TRBJ1-5 | TRBV3-1/TRBV3-2 | - | CASGDNQPQHF | TGTGCCAGCGGTGACAATCAGCCCCAGCATTTT
TRBJ2-6 | TRBV4-1 | - | CASSRGTGTGANVLTF | TGCGCCAGCAGCAGGGGGACGGGGACTGGGGCCAACGTCCTGACTTTC
TRBJ1-1 | TRBV19 | - | CASSPTLANTEAFF | TGTGCCAGTAGCCCGACGTTAGCTAACACTGAAGCTTTCTTT
TRBJ2-7 | TRBV5-5 | - | CASSYRQAESYEQYF | TGTGCCAGCAGCTACCGACAGGCCGAGTCCTACGAGCAGTACTTC
TRBJ1-2 | TRBV28 | - | CASSLWARGSGNYGYTF | TGTGCCAGCAGTTTATGGGCCAGGGGAAGTGGTAACTATGGCTACACCTTC
TRBJ1-2 | TRBV5-6 | - | CASSLRGEGYTF | TGTGCCAGCAGCTTGAGGGGCGAAGGCTACACCTTC
TRBJ2-1 | TRBV5-6 | TRBD1 | CASSLQGAFNEQFF | TGTGCCAGCAGCTTGCAGGGGGCCTTTAATGAGCAGTTCTTC
TRBJ2-7 | TRBV9 | TRBD2 | CASSATPAGPSYEQYF | TGTGCCAGCAGCGCAACTCCAGCGGGGCCCTCCTACGAGCAGTACTTC
TRBJ1-1 | TRBV3-1/TRBV3-2 | - | CASRFTGNTEAFF | TGTGCCAGCAGATTCACAGGGAACACTGAAGCTTTCTTT
TRBJ2-7 | TRBV5-1 | TRBD1 | CASSVRTGGFYEQYF | TGCGCCAGCAGCGTCAGGACAGGGGGATTCTACGAGCAGTACTTC
TRBJ1-1 | TRBV5-1 | - | CASNSLGAGTEAFF | TGCGCCAGCAACTCCCTGGGGGCTGGAACTGAAGCTTTCTTT
TRBJ1-4 | TRBV28 | - | CASSFGSMGIEKLFF | TGTGCCAGCAGTTTTGGGTCAATGGGGATTGAAAAACTGTTTTTT
TRBJ2-7 | TRBV12-3/TRBV12-4 | - | CASSLGRGGQYF | TGTGCCAGCAGTTTAGGCAGGGGGGGGCAGTACTTC
TRBJ2-7 | TRBV11-2 | TRBD1 | CASRLSGDRGYF | TGTGCCAGCAGGCTCTCCGGGGACAGGGGGTACTTC
TRBJ1-5 | TRBV7-9 | TRBD1 | CASSSTGTGLGQPQHF | TGTGCCAGCAGTTCGACCGGGACAGGGTTGGGCCAGCCCCAGCATTTT